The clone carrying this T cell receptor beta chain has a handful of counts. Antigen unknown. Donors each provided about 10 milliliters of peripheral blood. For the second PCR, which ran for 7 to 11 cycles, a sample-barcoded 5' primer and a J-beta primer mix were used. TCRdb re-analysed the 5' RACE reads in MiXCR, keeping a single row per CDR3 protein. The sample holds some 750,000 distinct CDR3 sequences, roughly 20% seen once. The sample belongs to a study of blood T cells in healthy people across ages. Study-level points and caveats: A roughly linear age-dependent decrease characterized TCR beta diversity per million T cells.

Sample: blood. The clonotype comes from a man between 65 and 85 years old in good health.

In nucleotides, the CDR3 is TGTGCCAGCACCTTCATGGGGGGAGGTGGCTACACCTTC. This codes for CASTFMGGGGYTF. The chain joins TRBV6-6 to TRBJ1-2; possibly TRBD1 for D (5 bases). The CDR3 is made up of 13 amino acids. CDR1 is MNHNY, CDR2 SVGAGI, per germline (reference sequence). Trimming stripped 7 bases from V and 7 bases from J, with 16 bases between.